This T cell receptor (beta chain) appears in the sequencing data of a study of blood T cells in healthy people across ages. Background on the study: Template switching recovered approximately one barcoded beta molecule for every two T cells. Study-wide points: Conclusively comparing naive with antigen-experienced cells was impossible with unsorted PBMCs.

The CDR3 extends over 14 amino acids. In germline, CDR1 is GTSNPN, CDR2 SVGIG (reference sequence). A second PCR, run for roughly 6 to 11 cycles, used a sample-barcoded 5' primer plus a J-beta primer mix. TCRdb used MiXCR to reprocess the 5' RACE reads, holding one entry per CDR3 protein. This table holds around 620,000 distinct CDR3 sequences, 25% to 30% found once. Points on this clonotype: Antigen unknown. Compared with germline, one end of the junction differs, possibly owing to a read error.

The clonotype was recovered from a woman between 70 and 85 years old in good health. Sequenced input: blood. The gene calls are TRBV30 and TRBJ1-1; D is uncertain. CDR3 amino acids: CAWSVINPGTEAFF. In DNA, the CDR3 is TGTGCCTGGAGTGTAATCAATCCGGGCACTGAGGCTTTCTTT.